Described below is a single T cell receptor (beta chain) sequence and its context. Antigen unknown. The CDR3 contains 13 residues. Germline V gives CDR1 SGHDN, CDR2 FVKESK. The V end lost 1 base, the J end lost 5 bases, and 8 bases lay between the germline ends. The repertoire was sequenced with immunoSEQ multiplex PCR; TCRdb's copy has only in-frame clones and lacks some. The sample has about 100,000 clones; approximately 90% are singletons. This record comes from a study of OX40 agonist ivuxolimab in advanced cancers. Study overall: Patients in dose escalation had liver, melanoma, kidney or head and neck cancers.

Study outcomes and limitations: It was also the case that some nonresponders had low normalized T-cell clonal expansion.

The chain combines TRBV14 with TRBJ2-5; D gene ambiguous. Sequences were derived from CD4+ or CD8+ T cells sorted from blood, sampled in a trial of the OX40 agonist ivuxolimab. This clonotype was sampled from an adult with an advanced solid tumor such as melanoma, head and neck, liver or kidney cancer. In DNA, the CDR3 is TGTGCCAGCAGCCAAGGGCTTCGGGAGACCCAGTACTTC. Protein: CASSQGLRETQYF.